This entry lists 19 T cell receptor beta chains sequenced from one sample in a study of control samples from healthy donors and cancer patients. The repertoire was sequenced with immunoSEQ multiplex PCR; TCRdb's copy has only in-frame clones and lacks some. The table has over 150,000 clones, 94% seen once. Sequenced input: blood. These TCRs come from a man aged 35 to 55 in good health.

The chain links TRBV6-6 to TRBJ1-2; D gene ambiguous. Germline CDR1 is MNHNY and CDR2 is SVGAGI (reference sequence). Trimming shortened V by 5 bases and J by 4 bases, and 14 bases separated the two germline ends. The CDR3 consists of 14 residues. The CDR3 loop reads CASSLSDGIYGYTF. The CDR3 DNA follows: TGTGCCAGCAGTCTTTCGGACGGGATCTATGGCTACACCTTC.

Here the CDR3 reads CASSLTNLEGNGYTF. The CDR3 nucleotides read TGTGCCAGCAGCTTAACTAACCTGGAGGGGAATGGCTACACCTTC. V and J are TRBV11-2 and TRBJ1-2; tentatively, D is TRBD1 (5 bases). The germline V gene encodes CDR1 SGHAT and CDR2 FQNNGV. The CDR3 consists of 15 residues. V gave up 2 bases and J gave up 6 bases, with 16 bases separating them.

The CDR3 sequence is CASSPISGGDRVRETQYF. In nucleotides, the CDR3 is TGTGCCAGCAGCCCAATCTCGGGTGGAGACAGGGTGAGAGAGACCCAGTACTTC. The rearrangement uses TRBV7-9 and TRBJ2-5; the match to TRBD1 covers 7 bases. Germline values: CDR1 SEHNR, CDR2 FQNEAQ (reference sequence). The V gene end was trimmed by 5 bases and the J gene end by 4 bases; junction bases not matched to a gene: 19. CDR3 length: 18 residues.

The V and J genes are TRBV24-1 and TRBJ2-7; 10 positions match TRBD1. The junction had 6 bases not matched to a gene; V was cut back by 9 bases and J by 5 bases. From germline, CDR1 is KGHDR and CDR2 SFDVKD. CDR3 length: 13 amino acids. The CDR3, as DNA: TGTGCCACCCGCGGGACAGGGGCGAACGAGCAGTACTTC. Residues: CATRGTGANEQYF.

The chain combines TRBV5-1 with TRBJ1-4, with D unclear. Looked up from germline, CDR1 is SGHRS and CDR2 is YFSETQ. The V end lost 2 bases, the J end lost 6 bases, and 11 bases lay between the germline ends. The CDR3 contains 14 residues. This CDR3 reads CASSFGLSDEKLFF. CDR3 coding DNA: TGCGCCAGCAGCTTTGGGTTGTCGGATGAAAAACTGTTTTTT.

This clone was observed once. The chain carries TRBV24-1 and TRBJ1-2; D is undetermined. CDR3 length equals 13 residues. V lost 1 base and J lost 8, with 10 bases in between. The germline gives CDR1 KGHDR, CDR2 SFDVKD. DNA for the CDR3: TGTGCCACCAGTGATTTAGTAGGGCGAGGCTACACCTTC. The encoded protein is CATSDLVGRGYTF.

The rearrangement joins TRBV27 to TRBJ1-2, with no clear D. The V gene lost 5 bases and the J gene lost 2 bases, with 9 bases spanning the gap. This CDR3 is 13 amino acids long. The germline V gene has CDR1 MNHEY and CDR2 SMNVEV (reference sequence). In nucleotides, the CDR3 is TGTGCCAGCAGTCCGAACAAGAACTATGGCTACACCTTC. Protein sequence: CASSPNKNYGYTF.

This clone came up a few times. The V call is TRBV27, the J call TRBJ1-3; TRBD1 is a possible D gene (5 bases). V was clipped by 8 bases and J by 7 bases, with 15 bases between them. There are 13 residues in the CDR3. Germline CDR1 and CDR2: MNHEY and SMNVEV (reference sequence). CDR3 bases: TGTGCCAGCGCCACCGGGGGGATGAACACCATATATTTT. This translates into CASATGGMNTIYF.

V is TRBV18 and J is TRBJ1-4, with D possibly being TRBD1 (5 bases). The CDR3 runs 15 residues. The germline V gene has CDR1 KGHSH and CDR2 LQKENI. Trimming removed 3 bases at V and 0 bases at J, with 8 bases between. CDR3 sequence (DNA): TGTGCCAGCTCACCCTCGGGGCCAACTAATGAAAAACTGTTTTTT. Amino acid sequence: CASSPSGPTNEKLFF.

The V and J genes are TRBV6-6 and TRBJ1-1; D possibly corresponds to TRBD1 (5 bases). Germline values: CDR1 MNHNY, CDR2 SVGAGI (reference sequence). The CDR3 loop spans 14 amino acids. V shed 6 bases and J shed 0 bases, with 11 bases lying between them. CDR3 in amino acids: CASSPDSVNTEAFF. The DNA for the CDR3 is TGTGCCAGCAGCCCAGACAGCGTGAACACTGAAGCTTTCTTT.

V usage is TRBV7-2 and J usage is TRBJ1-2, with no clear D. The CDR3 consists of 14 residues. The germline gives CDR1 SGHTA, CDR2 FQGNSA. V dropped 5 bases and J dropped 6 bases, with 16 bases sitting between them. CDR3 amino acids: CASSPRGRGNGYTF. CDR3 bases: TGTGCCAGCAGCCCTCGAGGGCGGGGAAATGGCTACACCTTC.

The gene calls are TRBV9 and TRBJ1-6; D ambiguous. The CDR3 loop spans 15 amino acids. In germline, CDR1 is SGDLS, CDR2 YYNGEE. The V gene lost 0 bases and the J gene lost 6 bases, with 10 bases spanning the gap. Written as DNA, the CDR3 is TGTGCCAGCAGCGTAGGAGACAATATTAATTCACCCCTCCACTTT. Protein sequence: CASSVGDNINSPLHF.

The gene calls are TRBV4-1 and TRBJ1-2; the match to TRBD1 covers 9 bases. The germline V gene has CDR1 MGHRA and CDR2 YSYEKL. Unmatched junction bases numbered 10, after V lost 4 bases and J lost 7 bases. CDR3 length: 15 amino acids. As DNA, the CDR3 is TGCGCCAGCAGCCTGGGCCGGGGACAGGGTGGTGGCTACACCTTC. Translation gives CASSLGRGQGGGYTF.

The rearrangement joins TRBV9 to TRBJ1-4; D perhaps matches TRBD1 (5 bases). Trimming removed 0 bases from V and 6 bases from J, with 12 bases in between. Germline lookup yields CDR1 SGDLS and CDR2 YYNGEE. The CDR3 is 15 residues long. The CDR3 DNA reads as TGTGCCAGCAGCGTAGGATGGGGGTCCGATGAAAAACTGTTTTTT. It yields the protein CASSVGWGSDEKLFF.

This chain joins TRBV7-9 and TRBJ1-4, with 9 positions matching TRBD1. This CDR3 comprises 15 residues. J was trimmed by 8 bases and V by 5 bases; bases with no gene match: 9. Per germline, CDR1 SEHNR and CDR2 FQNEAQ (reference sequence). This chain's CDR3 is CASSRGDREKEKLFF. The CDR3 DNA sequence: TGTGCCAGCAGCCGCGGGGACAGGGAAAAAGAAAAACTGTTTTTT. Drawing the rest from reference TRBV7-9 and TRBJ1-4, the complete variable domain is DTGVSQNPRHKITKRGQNVTFRCDPISEHNRLYWYRQTLGQGPEFLTYFQNEAQLEKSRLLSDRFSAERPKGSFSTLEIQRTEQGDSAMYLCASSRGDREKEKLFFGSGTQLSVL.

CDR3 amino acids: CASSPGGRTVNTEAFF. The CDR3 coding sequence is TGTGCCAGCAGCCCAGGGGGGCGGACTGTGAACACTGAAGCTTTCTTT. The rearrangement joins TRBV7-9 to TRBJ1-1, with 7 bases lining up with TRBD1. CDR1 and CDR2 (germline): SEHNR, FQNEAQ (reference sequence). CDR3 length: 16 residues. Losses at the gene ends were 5 bases for V and 0 bases for J; bases not matched to a gene: 9. Together with reference TRBV7-9 and TRBJ1-1, the CDR3 gives the full variable domain: DTGVSQNPRHKITKRGQNVTFRCDPISEHNRLYWYRQTLGQGPEFLTYFQNEAQLEKSRLLSDRFSAERPKGSFSTLEIQRTEQGDSAMYLCASSPGGRTVNTEAFFGQGTRLTVV.

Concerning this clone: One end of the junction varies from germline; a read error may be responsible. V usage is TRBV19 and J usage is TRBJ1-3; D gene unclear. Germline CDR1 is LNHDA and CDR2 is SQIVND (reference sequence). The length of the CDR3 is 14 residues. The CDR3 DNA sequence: TGTGCCAGTAGTTGGGGAAACTCTGGAAACATCATATATTTT. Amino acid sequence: CASSWGNSGNIIYF.

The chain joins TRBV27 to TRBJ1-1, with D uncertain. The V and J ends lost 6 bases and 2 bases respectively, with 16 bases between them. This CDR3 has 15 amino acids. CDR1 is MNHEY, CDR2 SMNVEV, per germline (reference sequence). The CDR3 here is CASSRRGQVNTEAFF. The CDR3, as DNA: TGTGCCAGCAGCCGAAGAGGGCAGGTAAACACTGAAGCTTTCTTT.

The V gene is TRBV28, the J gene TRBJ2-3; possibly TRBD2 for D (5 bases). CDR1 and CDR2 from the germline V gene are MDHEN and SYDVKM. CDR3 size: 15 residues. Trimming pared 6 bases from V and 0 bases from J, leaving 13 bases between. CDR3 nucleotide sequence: TGTGCCAGCAGACCTCTAGCTATGAGCACAGATACGCAGTATTTT. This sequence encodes CASRPLAMSTDTQYF.